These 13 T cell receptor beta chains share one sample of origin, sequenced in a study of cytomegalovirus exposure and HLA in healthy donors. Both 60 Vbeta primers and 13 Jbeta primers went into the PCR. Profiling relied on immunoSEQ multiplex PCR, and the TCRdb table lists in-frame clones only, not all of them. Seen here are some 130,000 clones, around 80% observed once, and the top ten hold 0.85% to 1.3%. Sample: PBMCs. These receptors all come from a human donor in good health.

This CDR3 is CASSLAHNRGINEQFF. CDR3 nucleotides: TGTGCCAGCAGCTTAGCCCATAACAGGGGAATCAATGAGCAGTTCTTC. J is TRBJ2-1 and V is TRBV7-8; 7 bases are shared with TRBD1. V lost 0 bases and J lost 6; bases outside the gene matches: 8. The germline V gene encodes CDR1 SGHVS and CDR2 FQNEAQ. This CDR3 has 16 amino acids.

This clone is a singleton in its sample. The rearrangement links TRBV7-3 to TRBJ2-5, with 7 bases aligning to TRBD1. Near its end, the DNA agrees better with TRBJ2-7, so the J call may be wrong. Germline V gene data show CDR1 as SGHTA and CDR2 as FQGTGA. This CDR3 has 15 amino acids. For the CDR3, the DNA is TGTGCCAGCAGCTTAAGGGCAGGGGGTCCTTACGAGCAGTACTTC. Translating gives CASSLRAGGPYEQYF.

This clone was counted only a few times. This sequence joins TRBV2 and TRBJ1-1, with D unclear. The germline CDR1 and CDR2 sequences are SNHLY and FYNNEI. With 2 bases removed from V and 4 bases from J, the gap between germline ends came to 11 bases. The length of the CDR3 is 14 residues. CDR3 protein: CASSEWLSGTEAFF. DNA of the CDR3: TGTGCCAGCAGTGAATGGCTGTCGGGCACTGAAGCTTTCTTT.

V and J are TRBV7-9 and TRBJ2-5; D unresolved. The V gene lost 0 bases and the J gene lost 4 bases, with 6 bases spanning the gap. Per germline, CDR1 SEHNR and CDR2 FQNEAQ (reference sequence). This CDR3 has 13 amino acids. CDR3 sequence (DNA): TGTGCCAGCAGCTTAGCCCCATCAGAGACCCAGTACTTC. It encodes CASSLAPSETQYF. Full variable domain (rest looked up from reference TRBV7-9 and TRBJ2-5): DTGVSQNPRHKITKRGQNVTFRCDPISEHNRLYWYRQTLGQGPEFLTYFQNEAQLEKSRLLSDRFSAERPKGSFSTLEIQRTEQGDSAMYLCASSLAPSETQYFGPGTRLLVL.

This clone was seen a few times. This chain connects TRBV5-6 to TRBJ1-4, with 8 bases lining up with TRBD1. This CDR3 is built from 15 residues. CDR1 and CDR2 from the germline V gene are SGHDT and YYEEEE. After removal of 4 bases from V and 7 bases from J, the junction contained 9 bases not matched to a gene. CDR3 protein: CASSAGQGRIEKLFF. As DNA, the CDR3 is TGTGCCAGCAGCGCCGGACAGGGCAGGATTGAAAAACTGTTTTTT.

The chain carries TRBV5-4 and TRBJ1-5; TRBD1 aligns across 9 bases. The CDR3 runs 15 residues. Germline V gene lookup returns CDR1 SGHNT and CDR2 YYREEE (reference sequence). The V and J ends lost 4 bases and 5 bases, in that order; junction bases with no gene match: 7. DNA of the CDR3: TGTGCCAGCAGCGAGGGGACAGGGCGGTATCAGCCCCAGCATTTT. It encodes CASSEGTGRYQPQHF.

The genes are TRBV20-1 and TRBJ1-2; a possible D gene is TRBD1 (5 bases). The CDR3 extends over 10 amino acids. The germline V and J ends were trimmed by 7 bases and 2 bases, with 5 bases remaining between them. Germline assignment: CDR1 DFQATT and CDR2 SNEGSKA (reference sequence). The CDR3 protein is CSGTNYGYTF. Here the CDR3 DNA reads TGCAGTGGGACAAACTATGGCTACACCTTC.

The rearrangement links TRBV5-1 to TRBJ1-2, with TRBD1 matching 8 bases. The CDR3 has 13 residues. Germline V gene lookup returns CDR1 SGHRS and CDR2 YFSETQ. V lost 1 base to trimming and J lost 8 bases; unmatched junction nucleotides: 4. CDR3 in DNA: TGCGCCAGCAGCTTGCACAGGGGGAGCGGCTACACCTTC. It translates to CASSLHRGSGYTF.

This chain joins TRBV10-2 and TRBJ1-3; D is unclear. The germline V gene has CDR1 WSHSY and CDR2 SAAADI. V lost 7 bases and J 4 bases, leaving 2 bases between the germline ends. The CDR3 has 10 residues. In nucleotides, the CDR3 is TGCGCCAGCATAGGAAACACCATATATTTT. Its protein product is CASIGNTIYF.

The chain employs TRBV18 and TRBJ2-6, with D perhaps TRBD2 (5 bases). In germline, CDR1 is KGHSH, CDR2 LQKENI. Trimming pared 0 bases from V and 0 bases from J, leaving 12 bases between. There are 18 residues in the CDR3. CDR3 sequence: CASSPPFGLFSGANVLTF. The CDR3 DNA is TGTGCCAGCTCACCACCGTTTGGACTGTTCTCTGGGGCCAACGTCCTGACTTTC.

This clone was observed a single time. In DNA, the CDR3 is TGTGCCACCAAGGACACCCAGTACCAAGAGACCCAGTACTTC. Translated: CATKDTQYQETQYF. The chain is built from TRBV28 and TRBJ2-5, with D tentatively TRBD1 (5 bases). The CDR3 is 14 amino acids. V lost 10 bases, J lost 0 bases, and 15 bases lay in between. In germline, CDR1 is MDHEN, CDR2 SYDVKM.

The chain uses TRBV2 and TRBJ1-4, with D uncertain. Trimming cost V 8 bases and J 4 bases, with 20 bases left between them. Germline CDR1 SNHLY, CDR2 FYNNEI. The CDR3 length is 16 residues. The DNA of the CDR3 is TGTGCCAGCTTGAAAGGTACGACGGGAGTTAATGAAAAACTGTTTTTT. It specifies CASLKGTTGVNEKLFF.

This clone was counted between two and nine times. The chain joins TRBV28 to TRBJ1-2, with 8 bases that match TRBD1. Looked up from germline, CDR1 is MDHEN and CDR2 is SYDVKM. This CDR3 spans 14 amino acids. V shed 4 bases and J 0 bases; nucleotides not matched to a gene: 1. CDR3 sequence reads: CASSSGGANYGYTF. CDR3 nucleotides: TGTGCCAGCAGTTCAGGGGGCGCTAACTATGGCTACACCTTC.